This T cell receptor (beta chain) appears in the sequencing data of a study of vaccination and CD4 T cells after COVID-19. Study-wide background: SARS-CoV-2 PCR on nasal swabs had been positive for the convalescent patients; several were mild and one was severe. In culture, cells were exposed to overlapping spike peptides from SARS-CoV-2, HCoV-NL63, HCoV-OC43 and HCoV-229E.

In regard to this clonotype: Its target is not known.

Whole-study results and caveats: Convalescent patients gained a median about 90% of their reactive clones only post-vaccination.

Per the germline V gene, CDR1 is WNHNN and CDR2 is SYGVQD (reference sequence). The CDR3 contains 16 residues. Losses at the gene ends were 2 bases for V and 3 bases for J; bases not matched to a gene: 9. Once obtained from cultured CD4+ T cells, the DNA was sequenced using the Oncomine TCR Beta short-read assay. TCRdb reprocessed the PCR reads with MiXCR, giving one entry per CDR3 protein. This sample has 8,500 to 13,000 distinct CDR3 sequences, with more than 20% found just once. As for treatment: 10-day PBMC culture with coronavirus spike peptide pools or control peptides (ViraFEST assay). Expansion of antigen-specific T cells with peptide pools by ViraFEST preceded sequencing of TCRs.

The TCR was taken from a human donor who had recovered from COVID-19. This chain connects TRBV10-1 to TRBJ2-7, with 8 bases fitting TRBD1. Sequencing was performed on CD4+ T cells from blood, cultured in vitro, taken after SARS-CoV-2 vaccination. CDR3 sequence: CASSEASGTGDYEQYF. CDR3 DNA sequence: TGCGCCAGCAGTGAGGCCTCGGGGACAGGAGACTACGAGCAGTACTTC.